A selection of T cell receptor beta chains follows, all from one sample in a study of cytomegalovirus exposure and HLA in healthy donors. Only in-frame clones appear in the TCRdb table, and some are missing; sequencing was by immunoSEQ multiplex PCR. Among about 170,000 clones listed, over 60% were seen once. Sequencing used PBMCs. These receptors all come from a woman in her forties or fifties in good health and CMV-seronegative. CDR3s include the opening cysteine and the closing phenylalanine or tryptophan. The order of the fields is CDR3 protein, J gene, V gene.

cdr3_aa: CASSSSGAGGFEAFF; j_call: TRBJ1-1; v_call: TRBV28
cdr3_aa: CASSPRPTGSGEKLFF; j_call: TRBJ1-4; v_call: TRBV9
cdr3_aa: CASSVVPPGTEAFF; j_call: TRBJ1-1; v_call: TRBV9
cdr3_aa: CASSLEGILNGYTF; j_call: TRBJ1-2; v_call: TRBV7-2
cdr3_aa: CASSWRQLGYANTGELFF; j_call: TRBJ2-2; v_call: TRBV5-6
cdr3_aa: CASSPSDRGGSYEQYF; j_call: TRBJ2-7; v_call: TRBV5-4
cdr3_aa: CASSQQPSGSSGSYEQYF; j_call: TRBJ2-7; v_call: TRBV4-2
cdr3_aa: CASSLTGTYEQYF; j_call: TRBJ2-7; v_call: TRBV14
cdr3_aa: CSVGTGSSYNEQFF; j_call: TRBJ2-1; v_call: TRBV29-1
cdr3_aa: CSSSVGAEGTEAFF; j_call: TRBJ1-1; v_call: TRBV7-9
cdr3_aa: CASSMGAPTNYGYTF; j_call: TRBJ1-2; v_call: TRBV19
cdr3_aa: CASSPGLAGGLGYF; j_call: TRBJ2-7; v_call: TRBV28
cdr3_aa: CATSPRPGQGLVEQYF; j_call: TRBJ2-7; v_call: TRBV15
cdr3_aa: CAISESMAGFSDSGNTIYF; j_call: TRBJ1-3; v_call: TRBV10-3
cdr3_aa: CSVVPGINSYEQYF; j_call: -; v_call: TRBV29-1
cdr3_aa: CASRPDPSSYEQYF; j_call: TRBJ2-7; v_call: TRBV6-4
cdr3_aa: CASSPRQGDYQPQHF; j_call: TRBJ1-5; v_call: TRBV18
cdr3_aa: CAISESSPRTYNEQFF; j_call: TRBJ2-1; v_call: TRBV10-3
cdr3_aa: CSSSLISQGTGYTF; j_call: TRBJ1-2; v_call: TRBV7-9
cdr3_aa: CASSEYRVGQPQHF; j_call: TRBJ1-5; v_call: TRBV7-9
cdr3_aa: CASSVGEGRGDTEAFF; j_call: TRBJ1-1; v_call: TRBV9
cdr3_aa: CASSVATGGYEQYF; j_call: -; v_call: TRBV9
cdr3_aa: CASREGAYNEQFF; j_call: TRBJ2-1; v_call: TRBV28
cdr3_aa: CASSGTGRDGYTF; j_call: TRBJ1-2; v_call: TRBV6-4
cdr3_aa: CSVDVGRLSGYTF; j_call: TRBJ1-2; v_call: TRBV29-1
cdr3_aa: CASSTPGGLLGEQYF; j_call: TRBJ2-7; v_call: TRBV28
cdr3_aa: CASSVDTSGSIPYEQYF; j_call: TRBJ2-7; v_call: TRBV9
cdr3_aa: CASSLVQGAINDNSPLHF; j_call: TRBJ1-6; v_call: TRBV27
cdr3_aa: CSVVSEIYGYTF; j_call: TRBJ1-2; v_call: TRBV29-1
cdr3_aa: CASSQEGLAGTSYEQYF; j_call: TRBJ2-7; v_call: TRBV4-2
cdr3_aa: CASRVGGRETQYF; j_call: TRBJ2-5; v_call: TRBV6-5
cdr3_aa: CASSRLAGVADTQYF; j_call: TRBJ2-3; v_call: TRBV14
cdr3_aa: CASGGTSGAYEQYF; j_call: TRBJ2-7; v_call: TRBV27
cdr3_aa: CASSIGQGASGANVLTF; j_call: TRBJ2-6; v_call: TRBV19
cdr3_aa: CASGPSHRGGYTF; j_call: TRBJ1-2; v_call: TRBV6-5
cdr3_aa: CASNPGGPNYGYTF; j_call: TRBJ1-2; v_call: TRBV28
cdr3_aa: CASSLKSLGTEAFF; j_call: TRBJ1-1; v_call: TRBV4-1